A single sample is the source of the 20 T cell receptor beta chains below, sequenced in a study of CD8+CD57+ T cells in acquired aplastic anemia. Researchers used genomic DNA as the template to profile TCR beta VDJ and CDR3. TCRdb ran MiXCR on the reads and lists one entry per CDR3 protein. The sample contains some 150,000 distinct CDR3 sequences, over 55% of which appear only once. Patients picked for sequencing had shown CD8+CD57+ cell expansion detected by flow cytometry. Specimen: sorted CD4+, CD8+, or CD8+CD57+ T cells (not recorded which) from PBMCs. These receptors were collected from a human donor with aplastic anemia.

The rearrangement joins TRBV7-9 to TRBJ1-1; TRBD1 is a possible D gene (5 bases). Germline CDR1 reads SEHNR; CDR2 reads FQNEAQ (reference sequence). This CDR3 spans 14 amino acids. V was clipped by 7 bases and J by 4 bases, with 16 bases between them. CDR3 DNA: TGTGCCAGCACCCTAGGTGTGGGGGGCACTGAAGCTTTCTTT. It encodes CASTLGVGGTEAFF.

The V call is TRBV7-9, the J call TRBJ1-4, with unresolved D. The CDR3 sequence is 15 residues long. Germline V gene sequence: CDR1 SEHNR, CDR2 FQNEAQ (reference sequence). Trimming shortened V by 4 bases and J by 4 bases, and 13 bases separated the two germline ends. The chain's CDR3 is CASSSTRDYNEKLFF. CDR3 bases: TGTGCCAGCAGCTCCACCCGAGACTATAATGAAAAACTGTTTTTT.

CDR3 region: CSVSGPYEQYF. The CDR3 nucleotides are TGCAGCGTATCCGGGCCTTACGAGCAGTACTTC. The rearrangement joins TRBV29-1 to TRBJ2-7; D remains ambiguous. The germline CDR1 and CDR2 sequences are SQVTM and ANQGSEA. Between the trimmed V and J ends, which lost 6 bases and 4 bases, there was a span of 10 bases. The CDR3 totals 11 residues.

V usage is TRBV10-3 and J usage is TRBJ1-2; D not resolved. CDR3 length: 12 amino acids. V dropped 3 bases and J dropped 7 bases, with 9 bases sitting between them. The V gene's germline CDR1 is ENHRY and CDR2 SYGVKD. CDR3 in DNA: TGTGCCATCAGTGAAGCTGGGTCTGGCTACACCTTC. This gives the protein CAISEAGSGYTF.

This rearrangement joins TRBV20-1 to TRBJ2-1, with 8 bases identical to TRBD2. Germline-derived CDR1 and CDR2 are DFQATT and SNEGSKA (reference sequence). Trimming took 5 bases from V and 3 from J; bases not matched to a gene: 3. The CDR3 runs 13 residues. The CDR3 nucleotides read TGCAGTGCTGAGCGGGAGATCTACAATGAGCAGTTCTTC. This codes for CSAEREIYNEQFF.

This clonotype was picked up a small number of times. The chain has TRBV7-7 and TRBJ2-7; possibly TRBD1 for D (5 bases). This CDR3 has 15 amino acids. Trimming took off 1 base at V and 2 bases at J, with 12 bases between the two ends. Germline-derived CDR1 and CDR2 are SSHAT and FNYEAQ (reference sequence). The CDR3: CASSLGQGSAYEQYF. In DNA form, the CDR3 reads TGTGCCAGCAGCTTAGGGCAGGGCAGCGCCTACGAGCAGTACTTC.

The gene calls are TRBV9 and TRBJ2-5; tentative D call: TRBD1 (5 bases). Germline V gives CDR1 SGDLS, CDR2 YYNGEE. The V end lost 1 base, the J end lost 1 base, and 8 bases lay between the germline ends. The CDR3 spans 14 residues. The CDR3 here is CASSVQGIQETQYF. The CDR3 bases are TGTGCCAGCAGCGTACAGGGCATCCAAGAGACCCAGTACTTC.

DNA for the CDR3: TGTGCCAGCAGCATAGGACTAGCGGGGAAAAATGAGCAGTTCTTC. Its translation: CASSIGLAGKNEQFF. The chain carries TRBV7-3 and TRBJ2-1, with 12 bases lining up with TRBD2. This CDR3 has 15 residues. Losses at the gene ends were 5 bases for V and 7 bases for J; bases not matched to a gene: 6. Looked up from germline, CDR1 is SGHTA and CDR2 is FQGTGA.

V and J are TRBV5-1 and TRBJ1-1, with D possibly being TRBD1 (6 bases). V was shortened by 3 bases and J by 5 bases, with 14 bases between the two germline ends. The CDR3 covers 14 residues. Germline CDR1 SGHRS, CDR2 YFSETQ. The CDR3 DNA is TGCGCCAGCAGCTCTACAGGGACGAGTACTGAAGCTTTCTTT. Translated: CASSSTGTSTEAFF.

The J gene is TRBJ2-2, the V gene TRBV24-1; maybe TRBD2 (6 bases). The CDR3 is 17 residues long. Germline assignment: CDR1 KGHDR and CDR2 SFDVKD. The V and J ends lost 0 bases and 1 base respectively, with 11 bases between them. This CDR3 is CATSDLGFGRNTGELFF. The DNA of the CDR3 is TGTGCCACCAGTGATTTGGGGTTCGGGAGGAACACCGGGGAGCTGTTTTTT.

This clonotype was picked up a small number of times. The chain is built from TRBV15 and TRBJ1-2; a weak D match, TRBD1 (6 bases). Per the germline V gene, CDR1 is LNHNV and CDR2 is YYDKDF (reference sequence). This CDR3 has 14 residues. V lost 0 bases and J 8 bases, leaving 13 bases between the germline ends. In nucleotides, the CDR3 is TGTGCCACCAGCAGAGAGGGGGGGGCACTGGGCTACACCTTC. Protein product: CATSREGGALGYTF.

The chain couples TRBV7-2 to TRBJ2-7; D is unresolved. Germline CDR1 is SGHTA and CDR2 is FQGNSA. The V gene lost 5 bases and the J gene lost 7 bases, with 12 bases spanning the gap. The CDR3 loop spans 12 amino acids. In DNA, the CDR3 is TGTGCCAGCAGCAGCCGCGGCCGAGAGCAGTACTTC. Its protein is CASSSRGREQYF.

The chain joins TRBV7-9 to TRBJ2-7, with no clear D. TRBJ2-5 explains the end of the DNA better; the J call may be wrong. The CDR3 has 14 residues. CDR1 and CDR2 (germline): SEHNR, FQNEAQ (reference sequence). CDR3 residues: CASSLRNSQETQYF. As DNA, the CDR3 is TGTGCCAGCAGTCTTAGGAACAGCCAAGAGACCCAGTACTTC.

The rearrangement uses TRBV12-3 or TRBV12-4 and TRBJ2-5; D unclear. V was trimmed by 3 bases and J by 4 bases, leaving 9 bases between them. This CDR3 has 13 amino acids. CDR3 residues: CASSLPPRETQYF. The CDR3 bases are TGTGCCAGCAGTTTGCCGCCGCGAGAGACCCAGTACTTC.

The gene calls are TRBV20-1 and TRBJ2-3; D call uncertain. Per the germline V gene, CDR1 is DFQATT and CDR2 is SNEGSKA (reference sequence). V lost 3 bases and J 4 bases, leaving 2 bases between the germline ends. CDR3 length equals 10 residues. CDR3 nucleotide sequence: TGCAGTGCTAGCGCAGATACGCAGTATTTT. Its translation: CSASADTQYF.

This clonotype appeared once. The genes are TRBV7-3 and TRBJ2-2, with D unclear. Germline V lookup: CDR1 SGHTA, CDR2 FQGTGA. The CDR3 loop spans 13 amino acids. Trimming cost V 6 bases and J 2 bases, with 7 bases left between them. The CDR3 here is CASSSKNTGELFF. The CDR3 coding sequence is TGTGCCAGCAGTTCAAAAAACACCGGGGAGCTGTTTTTT.

The sample holds one count of this clonotype. The chain joins TRBV25-1 to TRBJ2-1, with TRBD2 identical over 12 bases. The CDR3 covers 16 residues. The germline CDR1 and CDR2 sequences are MGHDK and SYGVNS. The ends lost 2 bases at V and 8 bases at J; junction bases unmatched: 7. CDR3 protein: CASSELRLAGVDEQFF. In DNA form, the CDR3 reads TGTGCCAGCAGTGAACTAAGACTAGCGGGAGTGGATGAGCAGTTCTTC.

Only a few counts were recorded for this clonotype. The gene calls are TRBV7-6 and TRBJ2-7; TRBD2 agrees at 7 bases. The V gene end was trimmed by 5 bases and the J gene end by 3 bases; junction bases not matched to a gene: 7. Germline CDR1 SGHVS, CDR2 FNYEAQ. This CDR3 contains 14 residues. CDR3: CASSPLAGVYEQYF. The CDR3 bases are TGTGCCAGCAGCCCCTTGGCGGGAGTCTACGAGCAGTACTTC.

The table lists this clonotype with a few counts. The CDR3 spells CASSGQSGIQYF. The CDR3 region has the DNA TGTGCCAGCAGCGGGCAGTCGGGCATTCAGTACTTC. This sequence joins TRBV5-6 and TRBJ2-4; D gene uncertain. Trimming took 4 bases from V and 9 from J, leaving 11 bases between them. The CDR3 runs to 12 residues. Germline CDR1 reads SGHDT; CDR2 reads YYEEEE.

In its sample, this clonotype was seen a few times. CDR3 amino acids: CASRVAGGRETQYF. The CDR3 DNA reads as TGTGCCAGCAGAGTAGCAGGGGGCAGGGAGACCCAGTACTTC. This chain joins TRBV6-1 and TRBJ2-5; 8 bases agree with TRBD1. V lost 6 bases and J lost 5; bases outside the gene matches: 8. CDR3 size: 14 residues. CDR1 and CDR2 (germline): MNHNS, SASEGT.